Below are 2 T cell receptor beta chains sequenced from a single sample in a study of cytomegalovirus exposure and HLA in healthy donors. Vbeta (60) and Jbeta (13) primers were used in the PCR. Assay used: immunoSEQ multiplex PCR; TCRdb lists only in-frame clones, some missing. This sample's clone table lists about 20,000 clones. The sample taken for sequencing was PBMCs. These receptors all come from a man in his 60s in good health and CMV-seropositive.

Here the CDR3 DNA reads TGCAGCGTTGGTGGACTCGGGGGGGAGACCCAGTACTTC. This encodes CSVGGLGGETQYF. The rearrangement links TRBV29-1 to TRBJ2-5; 7 nucleotides match TRBD2. Per germline, CDR1 SQVTM and CDR2 ANQGSEA. CDR3 length: 13 residues. V lost 4 bases to trimming and J lost 5 bases; unmatched junction nucleotides: 7.

The chain links TRBV7-6 to TRBJ2-2; no definite D call. Germline loops: CDR1 SGHVS, CDR2 FNYEAQ. This CDR3 has 14 residues. The germline V and J ends were trimmed by 1 base and 6 bases, with 9 bases remaining between them. CDR3 sequence reads: CASSLVKAAGELFF. CDR3 nucleotide sequence: TGTGCCAGCAGCTTAGTAAAGGCGGCCGGGGAGCTGTTTTTT. Using reference TRBV7-6 and TRBJ2-2 for the parts outside the CDR3, the full variable domain is GAGVSQSPRYKVTKRGQDVALRCDPISGHVSLYWYRQALGQGPEFLTYFNYEAQQDKSGLPNDRFSAERPEGSISTLTIQRTEQRDSAMYRCASSLVKAAGELFFGEGSRLTVL.